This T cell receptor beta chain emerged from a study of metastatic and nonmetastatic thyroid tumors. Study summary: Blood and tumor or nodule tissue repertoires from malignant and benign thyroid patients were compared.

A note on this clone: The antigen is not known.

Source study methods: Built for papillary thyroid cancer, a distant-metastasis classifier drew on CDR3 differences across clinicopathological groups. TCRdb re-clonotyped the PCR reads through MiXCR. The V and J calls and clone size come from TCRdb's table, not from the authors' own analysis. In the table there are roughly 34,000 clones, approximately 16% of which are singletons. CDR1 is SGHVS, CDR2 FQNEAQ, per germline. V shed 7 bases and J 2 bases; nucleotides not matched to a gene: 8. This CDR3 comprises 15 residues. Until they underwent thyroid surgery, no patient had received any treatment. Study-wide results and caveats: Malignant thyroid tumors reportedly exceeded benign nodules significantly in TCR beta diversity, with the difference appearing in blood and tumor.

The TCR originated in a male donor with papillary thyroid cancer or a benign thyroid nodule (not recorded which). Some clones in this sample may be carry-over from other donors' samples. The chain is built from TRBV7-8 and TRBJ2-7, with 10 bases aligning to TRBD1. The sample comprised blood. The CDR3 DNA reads TGTGCCAGCATTCTCCGGGACAGGGGTGCCTACGAGCAGTACTTC. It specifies CASILRDRGAYEQYF.